The 26 T cell receptor beta chains listed next were all sequenced from one sample in a study of cytotoxic CD8 clonotypes in ibrutinib-treated CLL. The data were produced by immunoSEQ multiplex PCR, yet TCRdb's version contains in-frame clones alone and is incomplete. The sample has about 140,000 clones, around 80% seen once. The sequenced sample was PBMCs, obtained after 36 months of ibrutinib treatment. Source of these receptors: a human donor with chronic lymphocytic leukemia.

This rearrangement joins TRBV27 to TRBJ1-4, with 7 bases identical to TRBD1. CDR1 and CDR2 from the germline V gene are MNHEY and SMNVEV (reference sequence). Trimming took 4 bases from V and 7 from J; bases not matched to a gene: 6. The CDR3 has 14 residues. CDR3 sequence reads: CASSYGTALEKLFF. The CDR3 DNA is TGTGCCAGCAGTTACGGGACAGCCCTTGAAAAACTGTTTTTT.

The chain combines TRBV2 with TRBJ2-3; tentative D call: TRBD2 (7 bases). Per the germline V gene, CDR1 is SNHLY and CDR2 is FYNNEI. The V end was cut by 4 bases, the J end by 0 bases, with 11 bases between. This CDR3 region has 15 residues. CDR3 nucleotides: TGTGCCAGCAGTGGAGGGGGAGGGAGCACAGATACGCAGTATTTT. It encodes CASSGGGGSTDTQYF. Looking up the rest from reference TRBV2 and TRBJ2-3 gives the full variable domain: EPEVTQTPSHQVTQMGQEVILRCVPISNHLYFYWYRQILGQKVEFLVSFYNNEISEKSEIFDDQFSVERPDGSNFTLKIRSTKLEDSAMYFCASSGGGGSTDTQYFGPGTRLTVL.

This clone occurred once. The V and J genes are TRBV5-1 and TRBJ2-5, with a possible D match to TRBD2 (6 bases). The CDR3 runs to 12 residues. V gave up 5 bases and J gave up 3 bases, with 8 bases separating them. Germline CDR1 is SGHRS and CDR2 is YFSETQ. CDR3 nucleotide sequence: TGCGCCAGCAGTAGGACTAAAGAGACCCAGTACTTC. This sequence encodes CASSRTKETQYF.

The chain recombines TRBV29-1 with TRBJ2-2; D is undetermined. The CDR3 consists of 13 residues. The V end lost 3 bases, the J end lost 0 bases, and 5 bases lay between the germline ends. Germline V CDR1 and CDR2: SQVTM, ANQGSEA. The CDR3 DNA reads as TGCAGCGTTGAGAAAGCGAACACCGGGGAGCTGTTTTTT. It is translated as CSVEKANTGELFF.

This clone has only a few counts. The V call is TRBV9, the J call TRBJ1-2; no definite D call. Germline CDR1 and CDR2: SGDLS and YYNGEE. This CDR3 is 15 amino acids long. V was shortened by 0 bases and J by 4 bases, with 13 bases between the two germline ends. The CDR3 sequence is CASSVGGRPPYGYTF. The CDR3 nucleotides read TGTGCCAGCAGCGTAGGAGGGCGGCCTCCCTATGGCTACACCTTC.

The V gene is TRBV7-7, the J gene TRBJ2-1, with D uncertain. Germline V lookup: CDR1 SSHAT, CDR2 FNYEAQ (reference sequence). There are 15 residues in the CDR3. V lost 3 bases and J lost 0, with 9 bases in between. The CDR3 sequence is CASSFTLSSYNEQFF. CDR3 nucleotide sequence: TGTGCCAGCAGCTTCACCCTGAGCTCCTACAATGAGCAGTTCTTC.

This chain links TRBV15 with TRBJ2-3, with unresolved D. The CDR3 consists of 17 residues. Germline values: CDR1 LNHNV, CDR2 YYDKDF (reference sequence). The V and J ends lost 0 bases and 2 bases respectively, with 15 bases between them. CDR3 residues: CATSRDPSRTDTDTQYF. CDR3 nucleotide sequence: TGTGCCACCAGCAGAGATCCTTCCCGCACCGACACAGATACGCAGTATTTT.

The chain combines TRBV15 with TRBJ2-5; 10 positions match TRBD1. Per the germline V gene, CDR1 is LNHNV and CDR2 is YYDKDF (reference sequence). The CDR3 covers 14 residues. Unmatched junction bases numbered 0, after V lost 0 bases and J lost 5 bases. The CDR3 here is CATSRETGGETQYF. The CDR3 DNA reads as TGTGCCACCAGCAGAGAGACAGGGGGCGAGACCCAGTACTTC.

This clone came up once. V is TRBV4-1 and J is TRBJ2-7, with 8 bases lining up with TRBD1. After removal of 2 bases from V and 5 bases from J, the junction contained 5 bases not matched to a gene. This CDR3 comprises 14 residues. Germline CDR1 and CDR2: MGHRA and YSYEKL. The CDR3: CASSQYRGNHEQYF. The CDR3 DNA follows: TGCGCCAGCAGCCAATACAGGGGGAACCACGAGCAGTACTTC.

This CDR3 is CASSEQGQDNQPQHF. The CDR3 nucleotides are TGTGCCAGCAGTGAACAGGGGCAGGACAATCAGCCCCAGCATTTT. The chain combines TRBV2 with TRBJ1-5; a weak D match, TRBD1 (6 bases). CDR3 length equals 15 residues. Germline CDR1 and CDR2: SNHLY and FYNNEI. V was clipped by 2 bases and J by 3 bases, with 11 bases between them. Variable domain in full (rest from reference TRBV2 and TRBJ1-5): EPEVTQTPSHQVTQMGQEVILRCVPISNHLYFYWYRQILGQKVEFLVSFYNNEISEKSEIFDDQFSVERPDGSNFTLKIRSTKLEDSAMYFCASSEQGQDNQPQHFGDGTRLSIL.

The V gene is TRBV18, the J gene TRBJ1-2; maybe TRBD1 (6 bases). Germline V gene data show CDR1 as KGHSH and CDR2 as LQKENI. V lost 0 bases to trimming and J lost 4 bases, with 12 bases between them. CDR3 size: 15 residues. The CDR3 sequence is CASSPPGTGLYGYTF. CDR3 nucleotides: TGTGCCAGCTCACCACCCGGAACAGGGCTCTATGGCTACACCTTC.

The rearrangement links TRBV27 to TRBJ1-5, with 8 bases lining up with TRBD1. Germline CDR1 reads MNHEY; CDR2 reads SMNVEV (reference sequence). V lost 5 bases to trimming and J lost 5 bases; unmatched junction nucleotides: 5. The CDR3 covers 14 residues. In DNA form, the CDR3 reads TGTGCCAGCAGTCCGGGGACAGGTTATCAGCCCCAGCATTTT. Its protein is CASSPGTGYQPQHF.

The chain links TRBV6-5 to TRBJ2-2; D not resolved. This CDR3 spans 13 amino acids. Deletions cut 2 bases from V and 4 bases from J, with 5 bases between. Germline lookup yields CDR1 MNHEY and CDR2 SVGAGI. CDR3 loop: CASSYGVTGELFF. The CDR3, as DNA: TGTGCCAGCAGTTACGGGGTCACCGGGGAGCTGTTTTTT.

V is TRBV7-3 and J is TRBJ2-5, with 7 bases identical to TRBD1. The germline CDR1 and CDR2 sequences are SGHTA and FQGTGA. The CDR3 is 16 residues long. Unmatched junction bases numbered 11, after V lost 2 bases and J lost 5 bases. The DNA of the CDR3 is TGTGCCAGCAGCTTAGGCGCCTCGACAGGGTCCGAGACCCAGTACTTC. Amino acid sequence: CASSLGASTGSETQYF.

The gene calls are TRBV6-6 and TRBJ1-4; D is possibly TRBD1 (5 bases). This CDR3 is built from 13 residues. V was clipped by 2 bases and J by 8 bases, with 9 bases between them. CDR1 MNHNY and CDR2 SVGAGI come from the germline V gene (reference sequence). As DNA, the CDR3 is TGTGCCAGCAGTTACATCCAGGGAGAAAAACTGTTTTTT. Protein: CASSYIQGEKLFF.

The chain is built from TRBV19 and TRBJ2-2; D may be TRBD1 or TRBD2 (5 bases each). Trimming removed 3 bases at V and 4 bases at J, with 6 bases between. The CDR3 runs to 13 residues. Germline V CDR1 and CDR2: LNHDA, SQIVND (reference sequence). CDR3 amino acids: CASSIGTTGELFF. CDR3 coding DNA: TGTGCCAGTAGTATTGGGACCACCGGGGAGCTGTTTTTT.

The genes are TRBV28 and TRBJ1-1; D is ambiguous. The CDR3 has 13 residues. V gave up 1 base and J gave up 8 bases, with 11 bases separating them. Looked up from germline, CDR1 is MDHEN and CDR2 is SYDVKM. CDR3 coding DNA: TGTGCCAGCAGTTTATTCCGGGCCCGCGAAGCTTTCTTT. Translation: CASSLFRAREAFF.

In its sample, this clone was seen a few times. The chain recombines TRBV6-5 with TRBJ2-2; a weak D match, TRBD1 (5 bases). Germline V gene lookup returns CDR1 MNHEY and CDR2 SVGAGI. This CDR3 has 13 amino acids. V dropped 8 bases and J dropped 2 bases, with 9 bases sitting between them. For the CDR3, the DNA is TGTGCCAGCCAACAGGTTAACACCGGGGAGCTGTTTTTT. As protein: CASQQVNTGELFF.

The rearrangement joins TRBV7-9 to TRBJ2-1; TRBD2 is a possible D gene (6 bases). Germline lookup yields CDR1 SEHNR and CDR2 FQNEAQ (reference sequence). This CDR3 is 13 amino acids long. Trimming cost V 10 bases and J 7 bases, with 17 bases left between them. The DNA for the CDR3 is TGTGCCACCCTAGCGTTTGGTGGAAATGAGCAGTTCTTC. This sequence encodes CATLAFGGNEQFF. Looking up the rest from reference TRBV7-9 and TRBJ2-1 gives the full variable domain: DTGVSQNPRHKITKRGQNVTFRCDPISEHNRLYWYRQTLGQGPEFLTYFQNEAQLEKSRLLSDRFSAERPKGSFSTLEIQRTEQGDSAMYLCATLAFGGNEQFFGPGTRLTVL.

The chain couples TRBV18 to TRBJ2-5, with D hard to call. Germline assignment: CDR1 KGHSH and CDR2 LQKENI. Trimming removed 1 base at V and 5 bases at J, with 11 bases between. This CDR3 comprises 14 residues. CDR3 residues: CASSPLQSGETQYF. CDR3 coding DNA: TGTGCCAGCTCACCACTACAATCCGGGGAGACCCAGTACTTC.

This clone was seen only once. The CDR3: CAWNGQGGQPQHF. In DNA, the CDR3 is TGTGCCTGGAACGGACAGGGCGGCCAGCCCCAGCATTTT. The chain is built from TRBV30 and TRBJ1-5, with 8 positions matching TRBD1. The CDR3 has 13 residues. The germline gives CDR1 GTSNPN, CDR2 SVGIG (reference sequence). Trimming took 4 bases from V and 7 from J; bases not matched to a gene: 6.

The chain couples TRBV28 to TRBJ1-3, with TRBD1 identical over 8 bases. The CDR3 spans 13 residues. Germline values: CDR1 MDHEN, CDR2 SYDVKM. J gave up 14 bases and V 5 bases, and 11 bases lay outside the gene matches. CDR3 nucleotide sequence: TGTGCCAGCAGTCCTCCCCCGGGACAGGTCCTATATTTT. Amino acid sequence: CASSPPPGQVLYF.

This clone was observed a few times. The chain links TRBV29-1 to TRBJ2-2; D unclear. Per germline, CDR1 SQVTM and CDR2 ANQGSEA. There are 13 residues in the CDR3. V was clipped by 3 bases and J by 0 bases, with 5 bases between them. CDR3 sequence reads: CSVDVSNTGELFF. The CDR3 DNA sequence: TGCAGCGTTGATGTATCGAACACCGGGGAGCTGTTTTTT.

The chain uses TRBV23-1 and TRBJ1-2; 7 positions agree with TRBD1. TRBV23-1 is annotated as an ORF whose role is uncertain. There are 15 residues in the CDR3. The ends lost 4 bases at V and 7 bases at J; junction bases unmatched: 12. CDR3 DNA sequence: TGCGCCAGCAGTCCAGTCGAGGGGACAGATCGTGGCTACACCTTC. Translation: CASSPVEGTDRGYTF.

The gene calls are TRBV19 and TRBJ1-6, with D possibly matching TRBD1 (5 bases). The CDR3 length is 17 residues. The germline V and J ends were trimmed by 7 bases and 10 bases, with 26 bases remaining between them. Per the germline V gene, CDR1 is LNHDA and CDR2 is SQIVND (reference sequence). The CDR3 region is CASTPRGIQSLGSPLHF. CDR3 sequence (DNA): TGTGCCAGTACTCCCCGGGGGATACAATCCCTGGGGTCACCCCTCCACTTT.

This clone has a handful of counts. The CDR3 spells CASSQSGQDGFF. CDR3 DNA sequence: TGTGCCAGCAGCCAATCAGGACAGGACGGGTTCTTC. This sequence joins TRBV5-4 and TRBJ2-1, with 7 bases identical to TRBD1. Germline V lookup: CDR1 SGHNT, CDR2 YYREEE (reference sequence). Trimming at V came to 4 bases and at J to 15 bases, leaving 10 bases not matched to a gene. The CDR3 runs to 12 residues.